The 27 T cell receptor beta chains below come from one sample, sequenced in a study of blood T cell repertoires in COVID-19. Sequenced by immunoSEQ multiplex PCR; TCRdb stores in-frame clones only, minus some. This sample has around 65,000 clones; approximately 79% occur once, and the top ten carry roughly 16%. The sequenced material came from peripheral blood. The receptor source for this set is a man older than 75 with active COVID-19.

The rearrangement joins TRBV5-1 to TRBJ2-1, with 7 bases matching TRBD1. Germline CDR1 and CDR2: SGHRS and YFSETQ. J gave up 10 bases and V 4 bases, and 14 bases lay outside the gene matches. The CDR3 covers 15 residues. In DNA form, the CDR3 reads TGCGCCAGCAGCCAGGGGGATCTAGGGTACATAGAGCAGTTCTTC. Its protein product is CASSQGDLGYIEQFF.

The chain recombines TRBV7-3 with TRBJ2-3, with D maybe TRBD1 (6 bases). CDR1 and CDR2 from the germline V gene are SGHTA and FQGTGA. The V gene lost 2 bases and the J gene lost 3 bases, with 9 bases spanning the gap. The CDR3 is 14 residues long. CDR3 loop: CASSLQGKTDTQYF. The CDR3 DNA is TGTGCCAGCAGCTTACAGGGGAAGACAGATACGCAGTATTTT.

The V call is TRBV7-3, the J call TRBJ2-7; 9 nucleotides line up with TRBD1. Trimming cost V 1 base and J 5 bases; bases outside gene matches: 6. CDR1 and CDR2 (germline): SGHTA, FQGTGA. The CDR3 is made up of 15 amino acids. CDR3 bases: TGTGCCAGCAGCTTAATCGGGACAGGGTCCCACGAGCAGTACTTC. Protein sequence: CASSLIGTGSHEQYF.

This chain uses TRBV6-1 with TRBJ2-1, with 9 nucleotides matching TRBD1. The trim removed 1 base at V and 9 bases at J, leaving 7 bases unmatched. The CDR3 is 15 amino acids. Looked up from germline, CDR1 is MNHNS and CDR2 is SASEGT. The CDR3 loop reads CASSEGTGDYGEQFF. CDR3 bases: TGTGCCAGCAGTGAAGGGACAGGGGATTACGGTGAGCAGTTCTTC.

A word on this clone: Other DNA sequences in the same sample also yield this CDR3. V and J are TRBV6-2 or TRBV6-3 and TRBJ2-1, with 9 positions matching TRBD1. The germline CDR1 and CDR2 sequences are MNHEY and SVGEGT. This CDR3 is built from 17 residues. Losses at the gene ends were 2 bases for V and 6 bases for J; bases not matched to a gene: 11. CDR3 protein: CASSYPEWDRVSNEQFF. In nucleotides, the CDR3 is TGTGCCAGCAGTTACCCCGAGTGGGACAGGGTCTCCAATGAGCAGTTCTTC.

The rearrangement links TRBV10-3 to TRBJ2-5, with TRBD1 as a possible D gene (6 bases). The CDR3 sequence is 13 residues long. Germline CDR1 and CDR2: ENHRY and SYGVKD. Trimming took 0 bases from V and 5 from J, leaving 7 bases between them. The CDR3 DNA reads as TGTGCCATCAGTGAGTCGCAGGGGGAGACCCAGTACTTC. This translates into CAISESQGETQYF.

V usage is TRBV25-1 and J usage is TRBJ1-1, with 9 bases matching TRBD1. V shed 6 bases, J shed 1 base, and the junction held 3 bases outside the gene matches. From germline, CDR1 is MGHDK and CDR2 SYGVNS. The CDR3 length is 14 residues. In DNA form, the CDR3 reads TGTGCCAGCAGGCTACAGGGGGCGAACACTGAAGCTTTCTTT. This codes for CASRLQGANTEAFF.

The chain combines TRBV7-2 with TRBJ2-1; D remains unclear. Germline V lookup: CDR1 SGHTA, CDR2 FQGNSA. The CDR3 runs to 9 residues. The V end was cut by 5 bases, the J end by 15 bases, with 8 bases between. CDR3 DNA: TGTGCCAGCAGCCCCCTAAGGTTCTTC. Amino acids: CASSPLRFF.

The chain is built from TRBV11-2 and TRBJ1-1, with 7 bases that match TRBD1. CDR3 length: 14 residues. CDR1 is SGHAT and CDR2 is FQNNGV in the germline V gene. The J segment lost 4 bases and the V segment lost 0 bases, leaving 2 bases of the junction unmatched. Written as DNA, the CDR3 is TGTGCCAGCAGCTTAGAAGGGGGCATCACTGAAGCTTTCTTT. As protein: CASSLEGGITEAFF.

This chain connects TRBV10-1 to TRBJ2-3, with 7 nucleotides matching TRBD2. The CDR3 is 20 amino acids. Unmatched junction bases numbered 23, after V lost 6 bases and J lost 2 bases. Germline V CDR1 and CDR2: WNHNN, SYGVQD (reference sequence). This CDR3 is CASRDRGSFTRGGPTDTQYF. CDR3 DNA: TGCGCCAGCAGAGATCGGGGATCCTTTACCCGCGGGGGACCCACAGATACGCAGTATTTT.

The chain couples TRBV5-1 to TRBJ2-3; D is ambiguous. The germline V gene encodes CDR1 SGHRS and CDR2 YFSETQ. V lost 2 bases, J lost 2 bases, and 9 bases lay in between. There are 14 residues in the CDR3. The CDR3 protein is CASSLWRPTDTQYF. The CDR3 DNA reads TGCGCCAGCAGCTTATGGCGGCCCACAGATACGCAGTATTTT.

The rearrangement joins TRBV7-2 to TRBJ2-4; 9 bases align to TRBD1. The ends lost 1 base at V and 6 bases at J; junction bases unmatched: 1. Per germline, CDR1 SGHTA and CDR2 FQGNSA. The CDR3 covers 14 residues. CDR3 sequence reads: CASSLGTGANIQYF. CDR3 nucleotide sequence: TGTGCCAGCAGCTTAGGGACAGGGGCAAACATTCAGTACTTC. Together with reference TRBV7-2 and TRBJ2-4, the CDR3 gives the full variable domain: GAGVSQSPSNKVTEKGKDVELRCDPISGHTALYWYRQSLGQGLEFLIYFQGNSAPDKSGLPSDRFSAERTGGSVSTLTIQRTQQEDSAVYLCASSLGTGANIQYFGAGTRLSVL.

The rearrangement uses TRBV7-3 and TRBJ2-1, with 14 bases that match TRBD2. Germline V CDR1 and CDR2: SGHTA, FQGTGA. CDR3 length: 17 amino acids. V was pared by 2 bases and J by 7 bases, with 7 bases of the junction left unmatched. CDR3 bases: TGTGCCAGCAGCTTAGGGACTAGCGGGAGTATTTTTAATGAGCAGTTCTTC. Amino acids: CASSLGTSGSIFNEQFF.

The J gene is TRBJ2-5, the V gene TRBV19; TRBD1 matches 8 bases. The CDR3 is made up of 15 amino acids. V lost 4 bases, J lost 1 base, and 5 bases stayed unmatched. From germline, CDR1 is LNHDA and CDR2 SQIVND (reference sequence). CDR3 region: CASSRRQGTQETQYF. The DNA for the CDR3 is TGTGCCAGTAGTAGGAGACAGGGGACCCAAGAGACCCAGTACTTC.

This clone was seen once. The chain couples TRBV19 to TRBJ2-5; 14 bases align to TRBD2. J was trimmed by 2 bases and V by 4 bases; bases with no gene match: 3. The CDR3 is 16 amino acids. The germline gives CDR1 LNHDA, CDR2 SQIVND (reference sequence). CDR3 coding DNA: TGTGCCAGTAGTACAGGGACTAGCGGGGGTCAAGAGACCCAGTACTTC. Protein sequence: CASSTGTSGGQETQYF.

The rearrangement links TRBV7-8 to TRBJ2-7; 8 nucleotides line up with TRBD1. The CDR3 consists of 14 residues. Germline CDR1 is SGHVS and CDR2 is FQNEAQ. V gave up 4 bases and J gave up 7 bases; unmatched junction bases: 9. CDR3 residues: CASSSRTGPGEQYF. The CDR3 nucleotides are TGTGCCAGCAGCTCCCGGACAGGGCCCGGGGAGCAGTACTTC.

The chain is built from TRBV6-2 or TRBV6-3 and TRBJ1-5; D might be TRBD1 (5 bases). CDR3 length: 14 amino acids. V lost 4 bases, J lost 0 bases, and 7 bases lay in between. Germline V CDR1 and CDR2: MNHEY, SVGEGT. The CDR3 bases are TGTGCCAGCAGTTTTCAGGGTAGCAATCAGCCCCAGCATTTT. This codes for CASSFQGSNQPQHF.

This sequence joins TRBV9 and TRBJ2-7; 8 bases fit TRBD2. Germline trimming cut 0 bases from V and 5 bases from J; bases unmatched to any gene: 7. Germline V gene lookup returns CDR1 SGDLS and CDR2 YYNGEE. The CDR3 extends over 15 amino acids. CDR3 bases: TGTGCCAGCAGCGTAGTCGGAGCGGGGGTCGACGAGCAGTACTTC. Its translation is CASSVVGAGVDEQYF.

This clone occurred once. The genes are TRBV13 and TRBJ1-2, with 7 bases lining up with TRBD1. Germline CDR1 reads PRHDT; CDR2 reads FYEKMQ (reference sequence). This CDR3 is 14 amino acids long. V gave up 4 bases and J gave up 2 bases; unmatched junction bases: 4. In DNA form, the CDR3 reads TGTGCCAGCAGCTCCGAGACAGGGAACTATGGCTACACCTTC. Its protein product is CASSSETGNYGYTF. The full variable domain, its missing parts supplied by reference TRBV13 and TRBJ1-2, is AAGVIQSPRHLIKEKRETATLKCYPIPRHDTVYWYQQGPGQDPQFLISFYEKMQSDKGSIPDRFSAQQFSDYHSELNMSSLELGDSALYFCASSSETGNYGYTFGSGTRLTVV.

The genes are TRBV7-8 and TRBJ2-7; TRBD2 matches at 10 bases. J was trimmed by 1 base and V by 5 bases; bases with no gene match: 5. CDR1 SGHVS and CDR2 FQNEAQ come from the germline V gene. The CDR3 totals 15 residues. The CDR3 DNA is TGTGCCAGCAGCCCTTATAGCGGGAGGTCCTACGAGCAGTACTTC. Translated, it gives CASSPYSGRSYEQYF. The full variable domain, its missing parts supplied by reference TRBV7-8 and TRBJ2-7, is GAGVSQSPRYKVAKRGQDVALRCDPISGHVSLFWYQQALGQGPEFLTYFQNEAQLDKSGLPSDRFFAERPEGSVSTLKIQRTQQEDSAVYLCASSPYSGRSYEQYFGPGTRLTVT.

The chain recombines TRBV28 with TRBJ1-5; 8 bases line up with TRBD1. CDR1 and CDR2 (germline): MDHEN, SYDVKM. This CDR3 spans 14 amino acids. With 6 bases clipped from V and 5 bases from J, the junction kept 6 bases outside the gene matches. The CDR3 sequence: CASRQGGSDQPQHF. CDR3 DNA sequence: TGTGCCAGCAGACAGGGGGGGTCCGATCAGCCCCAGCATTTT.

This clone was detected only once. The J gene is TRBJ2-7, the V gene TRBV12-3 or TRBV12-4; no definite D call. V gave up 6 bases and J gave up 4 bases, with 10 bases separating them. The CDR3 spans 12 residues. The CDR3 DNA follows: TGTGCCAGCAGGCCTGACACTTACGAGCAGTACTTC. Protein product: CASRPDTYEQYF.

The chain carries TRBV11-2 and TRBJ1-4; D is perhaps TRBD1 (5 bases). Trimming removed 5 bases at V and 4 bases at J, with 11 bases between. Per germline, CDR1 SGHAT and CDR2 FQNNGV. This CDR3 comprises 14 residues. The CDR3 DNA is TGTGCCAGCAGCCAAGTTCAGGGTAATGAAAAACTGTTTTTT. As protein: CASSQVQGNEKLFF.

CDR3 nucleotides: TGTGCCAGCACACCCCGGTCACTAGCGGGAGTGGAGCAGTTCTTC. As protein: CASTPRSLAGVEQFF. This chain uses TRBV28 with TRBJ2-1; TRBD2 agrees at 11 bases. Germline V gives CDR1 MDHEN, CDR2 SYDVKM. This CDR3 spans 15 amino acids. The V segment lost 7 bases and the J segment 10 bases; nucleotides outside the gene matches: 12.

The chain couples TRBV6-6 to TRBJ2-3; the D is unclear. The length of the CDR3 is 16 residues. CDR1 is MNHNY, CDR2 SVGAGI, per germline (reference sequence). V was shortened by 0 bases and J by 1 base, with 11 bases between the two germline ends. The CDR3, as DNA: TGTGCCAGCAGTTACTCAAGTGCCCCGGGCACAGATACGCAGTATTTT. Translation: CASSYSSAPGTDTQYF.

The chain's CDR3 is CASIRSRASTDTQYF. In nucleotides, the CDR3 is TGTGCCAGTATCCGGTCGCGGGCAAGCACAGATACGCAGTATTTT. The chain uses TRBV19 and TRBJ2-3; D is possibly TRBD2 (5 bases). This CDR3 is built from 15 residues. Trimming pared 7 bases from V and 0 bases from J, leaving 14 bases between. CDR1 and CDR2 from the germline V gene are LNHDA and SQIVND (reference sequence).

The chain recombines TRBV4-1 with TRBJ1-2; the D is unclear. The germline V gene has CDR1 MGHRA and CDR2 YSYEKL. V was shortened by 0 bases and J by 4 bases, with 6 bases between the two germline ends. The CDR3 runs to 13 residues. Written as DNA, the CDR3 is TGCGCCAGCAGCCAAGAGGGCAGCTATGGCTACACCTTC. This encodes CASSQEGSYGYTF.